The 28 T cell receptor beta chains below come from one sample, sequenced in a study of T cell repertoires in cytomegalovirus infection. TCRdb re-analysed the reads in MiXCR, keeping a single row per CDR3 protein. Found here are around 170,000 distinct CDR3 sequences, approximately 15% of them singletons; the top ten hold roughly 30%. Material: PBMCs. These receptors were collected from a human donor in good health (CMV status not recorded). Some clones in this sample may be carry-over from other donors' samples.

The chain links TRBV7-9 to TRBJ2-5, with 10 nucleotides matching TRBD1. This CDR3 has 15 residues. Germline V gene data show CDR1 as SEHNR and CDR2 as FQNEAQ (reference sequence). The J segment lost 7 bases and the V segment lost 4 bases, leaving 9 bases of the junction unmatched. CDR3 residues: CASSSRDRGRWTQYF. The CDR3 coding sequence is TGTGCCAGCAGCTCCCGGGACAGGGGAAGATGGACCCAGTACTTC.

This clonotype has at least ten counts. This chain joins TRBV12-3 or TRBV12-4 and TRBJ2-1; 13 nucleotides agree with TRBD2. V shed 6 bases, J shed 4 bases, and the junction held 12 bases outside the gene matches. The CDR3 length is 18 residues. The CDR3, as DNA: TGTGCCAGCAGGCGGAGTGGACTAGCGGGAGTCTCTTACAATGAGCAGTTCTTC. Amino acids: CASRRSGLAGVSYNEQFF.

The chain carries TRBV7-2 and TRBJ2-1; TRBD2 matches 10 bases. The CDR3 covers 17 residues. Germline lookup yields CDR1 SGHTA and CDR2 FQGNSA. V lost 0 bases and J lost 8; bases outside the gene matches: 10. CDR3 loop: CASSLAGRTSGDYEQFF. In DNA, the CDR3 is TGTGCCAGCAGCTTAGCGGGTCGTACTAGCGGGGATTATGAGCAGTTCTTC.

The sample holds one count of this clonotype. A much larger clone sits a single nucleotide away, making a read error possible. The chain is built from TRBV6-2 or TRBV6-3 and TRBJ1-5, with 7 nucleotides matching TRBD1. CDR3 length equals 14 residues. From germline, CDR1 is MNHEY and CDR2 SVGEGT. As DNA, the CDR3 is TGTGCCAACAGTCCTGACAGGGAGGATCAGCCCCAGCATTTT. It translates to CANSPDREDQPQHF.

This clonotype showed up just a few times. The chain recombines TRBV5-6 with TRBJ2-5; TRBD2 agrees at 16 bases. V shed 4 bases, J shed 5 bases, and the junction held 8 bases outside the gene matches. The germline V gene has CDR1 SGHDT and CDR2 YYEEEE. The length of the CDR3 is 17 residues. CDR3 bases: TGTGCCAGCAGCAAGGGACTAGCGGGAGGGCCATCGGAGACCCAGTACTTC. Protein product: CASSKGLAGGPSETQYF.

At least ten counts were recorded for this clonotype. The chain combines TRBV12-3 or TRBV12-4 with TRBJ1-3; unclear D gene. CDR3 length: 12 residues. Trimming removed 3 bases from V and 8 bases from J, with 8 bases in between. DNA for the CDR3: TGTGCCAGCAGTTTTGGGAAGGACACCATATATTTT. It is translated as CASSFGKDTIYF.

This clonotype showed up just once. The rearrangement joins TRBV5-1 to TRBJ2-1; tentatively, D is TRBD1 (5 bases). The V gene lost 0 bases and the J gene lost 7 bases, with 11 bases spanning the gap. The CDR3 extends over 14 amino acids. Germline CDR1 reads SGHRS; CDR2 reads YFSETQ. The CDR3 reads CASSLDPGKNEQFF. CDR3 sequence (DNA): TGCGCCAGCAGCTTGGACCCAGGGAAGAATGAGCAGTTCTTC.

Remarks on this clonotype: Lacking the conserved final phenylalanine or tryptophan, this CDR3 likely reflects a read error. The chain combines TRBV7-3 with TRBJ2-1, with D tentatively TRBD2 (6 bases). Germline assignment: CDR1 SGHTA and CDR2 FQGTGA. CDR3 length: 15 amino acids. Trimming left V 5 bases short and J 7 bases short, with 18 bases between. CDR3 sequence reads: CASSRIAVSGNEQFC. CDR3 DNA: TGTGCCAGCAGCAGAATAGCGGTTTCAGGGAATGAGCAGTTCTGC.

This clonotype appeared many times. CDR3 bases: TGTGCCAGCAGCGAGGACAGGGGGACTGGAAACACCATATATTTT. Amino acids: CASSEDRGTGNTIYF. The V call is TRBV5-5, the J call TRBJ1-3, with 10 bases fitting TRBD1. This CDR3 comprises 15 residues. V was pared by 4 bases and J by 2 bases, with 3 bases of the junction left unmatched. Germline assignment: CDR1 SGHKS and CDR2 YYEKEE (reference sequence).

This sequence joins TRBV15 and TRBJ1-4; 10 bases fit TRBD1. V shed 0 bases and J 6 bases; nucleotides not matched to a gene: 4. Germline-derived CDR1 and CDR2 are LNHNV and YYDKDF (reference sequence). CDR3 size: 16 residues. The CDR3 coding sequence is TGTGCCACCAGCAGAGAAGGACAGGGGGACGATGAAAAACTGTTTTTT. Its translation is CATSREGQGDDEKLFF. Filled out from reference TRBV15 and TRBJ1-4, the complete variable domain reads DAMVIQNPRYQVTQFGKPVTLSCSQTLNHNVMYWYQQKSSQAPKLLFHYYDKDFNNEADTPDNFQSRRPNTSFCFLDIRSPGLGDTAMYLCATSREGQGDDEKLFFGSGTQLSVL.

Ten or more counts support this clonotype. The chain recombines TRBV7-2 with TRBJ2-1, with 9 bases aligning to TRBD1. The junction had 12 bases not matched to a gene; V was cut back by 8 bases and J by 7 bases. CDR1 is SGHTA and CDR2 is FQGNSA in the germline V gene. The CDR3 has 15 residues. CDR3 region: CASASSGTGRNEQFF. The CDR3 DNA reads as TGTGCCAGCGCCTCCTCCGGGACAGGGAGGAATGAGCAGTTCTTC.

This clonotype was counted at least ten times. CDR3 in DNA: TGCAGCGTTGAGGCGAGGTTTTCTGGGGCCAACGTCCTGACTTTC. Protein: CSVEARFSGANVLTF. The chain carries TRBV29-1 and TRBJ2-6; D is ambiguous. Germline CDR1 is SQVTM and CDR2 is ANQGSEA. The CDR3 sequence is 15 residues long. Trimming removed 3 bases from V and 1 base from J, with 10 bases in between.

This clonotype was observed a handful of times. J is TRBJ2-6 and V is TRBV19; 7 bases match TRBD1. The germline V gene encodes CDR1 LNHDA and CDR2 SQIVND (reference sequence). This CDR3 is built from 16 residues. J lost 0 bases, V lost 3 bases, and 2 bases had no gene match. The CDR3 bases are TGTGCCAGTAGTATTTACAGGGGCTCTGGGGCCAACGTCCTGACTTTC. It translates to CASSIYRGSGANVLTF.

This clonotype has a count of ten or more. This rearrangement joins TRBV6-2 or TRBV6-3 to TRBJ2-3; the match to TRBD1 covers 9 bases. The CDR3 length is 15 residues. V shed 5 bases, J shed 1 base, and the junction held 4 bases outside the gene matches. The germline CDR1 and CDR2 sequences are MNHEY and SVGEGT. The CDR3 loop is CASSPRDRGTDTQYF. The CDR3 DNA follows: TGTGCCAGCAGTCCCCGGGACAGGGGCACAGATACGCAGTATTTT.

This clonotype was seen ten or more times. This sequence joins TRBV29-1 and TRBJ2-7; TRBD2 matches at 8 bases. J lost 5 bases, V lost 6 bases, and 12 bases had no gene match. CDR1 and CDR2 (germline): SQVTM, ANQGSEA. The CDR3 is made up of 14 amino acids. CDR3 region: CSVSIGGARNEQYF. In DNA form, the CDR3 reads TGCAGCGTATCCATCGGGGGGGCCCGGAACGAGCAGTACTTC.

This clonotype appeared many times. The rearrangement links TRBV12-3 or TRBV12-4 to TRBJ2-5, with D perhaps matching TRBD1 or TRBD2 (5 bases each). Trimming pared 5 bases from V and 2 bases from J, leaving 18 bases between. The CDR3 runs 16 residues. The CDR3 loop reads CASSPPGRRDQETQYF. The DNA of the CDR3 is TGTGCCAGCAGTCCACCGGGACGGCGAGATCAAGAGACCCAGTACTTC.

This clonotype was seen more than once but under ten times. The CDR3 region is CASSLAGPGQGLERNQPQHF. The CDR3 DNA follows: TGTGCCAGCAGCTTAGCGGGACCGGGACAGGGCCTCGAGCGCAATCAGCCCCAGCATTTT. The chain combines TRBV7-9 with TRBJ1-5; 9 bases align to TRBD1. The CDR3 contains 20 residues. V was pared by 0 bases and J by 2 bases, with 14 bases of the junction left unmatched. CDR1 SEHNR and CDR2 FQNEAQ come from the germline V gene (reference sequence).

The genes are TRBV30 and TRBJ2-7; D unresolved. The V gene's germline CDR1 is GTSNPN and CDR2 SVGIG (reference sequence). The CDR3 has 15 amino acids. Trimming took 0 bases from V and 0 from J, leaving 12 bases between them. In DNA form, the CDR3 reads TGTGCCTGGAGTGTACGGGCTACAAACTCCTACGAGCAGTACTTC. This gives the protein CAWSVRATNSYEQYF.

A few counts support this clonotype. The gene calls are TRBV29-1 and TRBJ2-1, with 9 nucleotides matching TRBD1. The CDR3 totals 13 residues. V gave up 4 bases and J gave up 10 bases; unmatched junction bases: 8. Germline lookup yields CDR1 SQVTM and CDR2 ANQGSEA. The CDR3 reads CSVAPLQGAEQFF. The CDR3 DNA reads TGCAGCGTTGCCCCATTACAGGGGGCCGAGCAGTTCTTC.

This clonotype was counted at least ten times. The chain has TRBV7-3 and TRBJ1-1; D is uncertain. The CDR3 has 13 amino acids. CDR1 and CDR2 (germline): SGHTA, FQGTGA. The V end lost 5 bases, the J end lost 6 bases, and 13 bases lay between the germline ends. In DNA form, the CDR3 reads TGTGCCAGCAGCCCGTTGGCGGCGTCTGAAGCTTTCTTT. Residues: CASSPLAASEAFF.

As to this clonotype: This CDR3 is missing its conserved last phenylalanine or tryptophan, likely due to a read error. This chain uses TRBV28 with TRBJ1-3; D not certain. The V gene's germline CDR1 is MDHEN and CDR2 SYDVKM. V was pared by 3 bases and J by 0 bases, with 9 bases between. There are 15 residues in the CDR3. The CDR3 nucleotides read TGTGCCAGCAGTTTCCTATGGAGCTCTGGAAACACCATATATTCT. This codes for CASSFLWSSGNTIYS.

The sample holds a few counts of this clonotype. The chain is built from TRBV5-1 and TRBJ2-2; the D gene is possibly TRBD1 (5 bases). The ends were cut back, 2 bases at V and 6 bases at J, with 14 bases in the middle. The germline gives CDR1 SGHRS, CDR2 YFSETQ. CDR3 size: 15 residues. In DNA, the CDR3 is TGCGCCAGCAGCTTTCAGGGTCCGAAGGCCGGGGAGCTGTTTTTT. Protein: CASSFQGPKAGELFF.

There are a few counts of this clonotype. The rearrangement uses TRBV29-1 and TRBJ2-5; possible D gene TRBD1, 5 bases. The germline gives CDR1 SQVTM, CDR2 ANQGSEA. Trimming removed 7 bases from V and 3 bases from J, with 15 bases in between. The CDR3 spans 13 residues. The CDR3 DNA sequence: TGCAGCGGGGCTTTCTCAGGGAAAGAGACCCAGTACTTC. As protein: CSGAFSGKETQYF. Looking up the rest from reference TRBV29-1 and TRBJ2-5 gives the full variable domain: SAVISQKPSRDICQRGTSLTIQCQVDSQVTMMFWYRQQPGQSLTLIATANQGSEATYESGFVIDKFPISRPNLTFSTLTVSNMSPEDSSIYLCSGAFSGKETQYFGPGTRLLVL.

The gene calls are TRBV6-5 and TRBJ1-6; D is perhaps TRBD1 (5 bases). The V and J ends lost 2 bases and 7 bases respectively, with 15 bases between them. The CDR3 is 16 residues long. From germline, CDR1 is MNHEY and CDR2 SVGAGI. The CDR3 sequence is CASSYLGVRTNSPLHF. CDR3 DNA sequence: TGTGCCAGCAGTTACCTCGGGGTTCGGACAAATTCACCCCTCCACTTT.

V is TRBV12-3 or TRBV12-4 and J is TRBJ1-5; 7 bases map to TRBD1. The CDR3 runs to 16 residues. The V and J ends lost 5 bases and 0 bases, in that order; junction bases with no gene match: 7. CDR3 sequence (DNA): TGTGCCAGCAGTCCCCAGGGGGAATTTAGCAATCAGCCCCAGCATTTT. Translating gives CASSPQGEFSNQPQHF.

This clonotype was observed a few times. This rearrangement joins TRBV2 to TRBJ2-6, with 9 bases fitting TRBD1. This CDR3 is built from 19 residues. From germline, CDR1 is SNHLY and CDR2 FYNNEI. The ends lost 8 bases at V and 4 bases at J; junction bases unmatched: 18. Written as DNA, the CDR3 is TGTGCCAGCGGTACAGGGGGCTTTTGGGACGAGAGAGGGGCCAACGTCCTGACTTTC. Protein product: CASGTGGFWDERGANVLTF.

This clonotype was recorded at least ten times. The chain uses TRBV7-8 and TRBJ1-2; perhaps TRBD1 as D (6 bases). The CDR3 has 13 residues. Trimming took off 3 bases at V and 2 bases at J, with 7 bases between the two ends. Germline CDR1 is SGHVS and CDR2 is FQNEAQ. The CDR3 sequence is CASSFQGNYGYTF. CDR3 bases: TGTGCCAGCAGCTTTCAGGGGAACTATGGCTACACCTTC.

This clonotype was detected a few times. This chain links TRBV20-1 with TRBJ2-2; 9 nucleotides line up with TRBD1. Trimming took 6 bases from V and 0 from J; bases not matched to a gene: 11. CDR3 length: 17 residues. Germline loops: CDR1 DFQATT, CDR2 SNEGSKA (reference sequence). CDR3: CSARPGQGFANTGELFF. The CDR3 coding sequence is TGCAGTGCAAGACCGGGACAGGGCTTTGCGAACACCGGGGAGCTGTTTTTT.